What follows are 31 T cell receptor beta chains derived from one specimen sequenced in a study of a mutant IDH1 vaccine in newly diagnosed glioma. These receptors' targets are unknown. Time point described: week 35, safety follow-up. In every dose of vaccine, 300 ug of mutant IDH1 20-mer peptide was given alongside topical imiquimod. Libraries were prepared by immunoSEQ multiplex PCR; TCRdb keeps only in-frame clonotypes and omits some of them. The table has 35,000 to 50,000 clones, roughly four fifths seen once. The material was PBMCs, obtained from a glioma patient whose treatment included an IDH1 peptide vaccine. The source of these receptors is a woman aged 50 to 60 with glioma.

This chain links TRBV7-2 with TRBJ2-2; tentatively, D is TRBD2 (7 bases). The CDR3 spans 15 residues. The germline V gene has CDR1 SGHTA and CDR2 FQGNSA. Trimming removed 1 base at V and 6 bases at J, with 12 bases between. The CDR3 loop reads CASSLDPGGAGELFF. The CDR3 region has the DNA TGTGCCAGCAGCTTAGATCCGGGGGGCGCCGGGGAGCTGTTTTTT.

The V call is TRBV4-1, the J call TRBJ1-5; D is possibly TRBD1 (5 bases). Between the trimmed V and J ends, which lost 0 bases and 6 bases, there was a span of 15 bases. This CDR3 is 16 amino acids long. Germline assignment: CDR1 MGHRA and CDR2 YSYEKL. The CDR3 nucleotides are TGCGCCAGCAGCCAAGAAATAGGGGCCACCACTCAGCCCCAGCATTTT. Its translation: CASSQEIGATTQPQHF.

This clone came up once. The chain is built from TRBV6-5 and TRBJ2-7, with D perhaps matching TRBD1 (6 bases). This CDR3 is 13 amino acids long. V was cut by 5 bases and J by 1 base, with 9 bases left in between. Germline-derived CDR1 and CDR2 are MNHEY and SVGAGI. CDR3 sequence: CASSLQGSYEQYF. As DNA, the CDR3 is TGTGCCAGCAGTCTTCAGGGGTCCTACGAGCAGTACTTC.

This clone was detected only a few times. This chain links TRBV10-3 with TRBJ2-1; 10 nucleotides agree with TRBD2. CDR1 and CDR2 from the germline V gene are ENHRY and SYGVKD. This CDR3 spans 13 amino acids. V lost 9 bases and J lost 8; bases outside the gene matches: 7. The CDR3 is CAMRLAGEHEQFF. The CDR3 bases are TGTGCCATGCGACTAGCGGGTGAACATGAGCAGTTCTTC.

This rearrangement joins TRBV19 to TRBJ1-6; 9 nucleotides line up with TRBD1. Germline CDR1 LNHDA, CDR2 SQIVND (reference sequence). This CDR3 is built from 14 residues. The J segment lost 6 bases and the V segment lost 7 bases, leaving 4 bases of the junction unmatched. As DNA, the CDR3 is TGTGCCAGTATTGGGGACAGGGTTAATTCACCCCTCCACTTT. Translated, it gives CASIGDRVNSPLHF.

This chain uses TRBV30 with TRBJ1-4; possible D gene TRBD1, 5 bases. V lost 0 bases to trimming and J lost 5 bases, with 13 bases between them. The germline CDR1 and CDR2 sequences are GTSNPN and SVGIG (reference sequence). The CDR3 sequence is 15 residues long. CDR3 nucleotide sequence: TGTGCCTGGAGTGTACTTCAAGGGGTAAATGAAAAACTGTTTTTT. It is translated as CAWSVLQGVNEKLFF. The complete variable domain, with remaining parts taken from reference TRBV30 and TRBJ1-4, reads SQTIHQWPATLVQPVGSPLSLECTVEGTSNPNLYWYRQAAGRGLQLLFYSVGIGQISSEVPQNLSASRPQDRQFILSSKKLLLSDSGFYLCAWSVLQGVNEKLFFGSGTQLSVL.

This clone was seen a single time. V is TRBV4-1 and J is TRBJ1-1; D unresolved. Trimming cost V 0 bases and J 5 bases, with 10 bases left between them. The CDR3 runs to 14 residues. The germline gives CDR1 MGHRA, CDR2 YSYEKL. The CDR3 loop reads CASSQEGLETEAFF. CDR3 nucleotide sequence: TGCGCCAGCAGCCAAGAAGGGTTGGAGACTGAAGCTTTCTTT.

This chain links TRBV5-1 with TRBJ1-1; D gene ambiguous. CDR3 length: 15 residues. Germline CDR1 SGHRS, CDR2 YFSETQ. V was trimmed by 4 bases and J by 3 bases, leaving 16 bases between them. As DNA, the CDR3 is TGCGCCAGCAGCCCCGCCCGGTGGAGGGACACTGAAGCTTTCTTT. Translating gives CASSPARWRDTEAFF.

In its sample, this clone was seen once. The chain recombines TRBV27 with TRBJ2-7; the match to TRBD2 covers 8 bases. J gave up 4 bases and V 2 bases, and 10 bases lay outside the gene matches. The CDR3 is made up of 16 amino acids. The germline CDR1 and CDR2 sequences are MNHEY and SMNVEV (reference sequence). The CDR3 bases are TGTGCCAGCAGTTTAACTAGCGGACGGGTGAATTACGAGCAGTACTTC. It is translated as CASSLTSGRVNYEQYF.

V is TRBV29-1 and J is TRBJ2-2; D is ambiguous. V lost 4 bases, J lost 2 bases, and 11 bases lay in between. The CDR3 length is 14 residues. The germline gives CDR1 SQVTM, CDR2 ANQGSEA. The CDR3 nucleotides are TGCAGCGTTGCGCGGACGGGCAACACCGGGGAGCTGTTTTTT. Its protein is CSVARTGNTGELFF.

The V gene is TRBV4-1, the J gene TRBJ2-3; D possibly corresponds to TRBD1 (6 bases). V was pared by 0 bases and J by 5 bases, with 15 bases between. Germline-derived CDR1 and CDR2 are MGHRA and YSYEKL. The CDR3 covers 16 residues. The CDR3 sequence is CASSQDLASRGDTQYF. In nucleotides, the CDR3 is TGCGCCAGCAGCCAAGATCTGGCTAGCAGGGGAGATACGCAGTATTTT.

The chain links TRBV10-3 to TRBJ1-2, with a tentative D call TRBD1 (6 bases). CDR1 and CDR2 from the germline V gene are ENHRY and SYGVKD. V lost 3 bases and J lost 4, with 15 bases in between. The CDR3 covers 15 residues. CDR3 coding DNA: TGTGCCATCAGTGATACAGGGAAGGAAAGCTATGGCTACACCTTC. Translating gives CAISDTGKESYGYTF.

The chain is built from TRBV2 and TRBJ2-7; the D is unclear. The V and J ends lost 6 bases and 2 bases respectively, with 8 bases between them. CDR1 is SNHLY and CDR2 is FYNNEI in the germline V gene. The CDR3 has 12 amino acids. CDR3 residues: CASSPDPYEQYF. For the CDR3, the DNA is TGTGCCAGCAGCCCAGACCCCTACGAGCAGTACTTC.

The CDR3 sequence is CSVGRTGTFDTEAFF. CDR3 coding DNA: TGCAGCGTCGGGAGGACTGGGACGTTCGACACTGAAGCTTTCTTT. The chain combines TRBV29-1 with TRBJ1-1; tentative D call: TRBD1 (5 bases). From germline, CDR1 is SQVTM and CDR2 ANQGSEA. The V end was cut by 6 bases, the J end by 3 bases, with 20 bases between. The CDR3 is made up of 15 amino acids.

In this sample, this clone turned up a few times. The chain carries TRBV4-2 and TRBJ1-2; 11 nucleotides agree with TRBD1. The germline V gene has CDR1 LGHNA and CDR2 YNFKEQ. V lost 0 bases to trimming and J lost 8 bases; unmatched junction nucleotides: 5. This CDR3 has 15 amino acids. The CDR3 loop reads CASSQERGQGEGYTF. CDR3 nucleotides: TGTGCCAGCAGCCAAGAGAGGGGACAGGGGGAAGGCTACACCTTC.

The V and J genes are TRBV18 and TRBJ2-7, with TRBD1 matching 7 bases. Germline values: CDR1 KGHSH, CDR2 LQKENI. CDR3 length: 15 residues. V dropped 6 bases and J dropped 0; count of bases not matched to a gene: 8. The CDR3 DNA follows: TGTGCCAGCTCCCCAGGGGGACAGTCCTCCTACGAGCAGTACTTC. It codes for CASSPGGQSSYEQYF.

V and J are TRBV19 and TRBJ1-6, with D uncertain. Trimming cost V 1 base and J 0 bases, with 7 bases left between them. Germline V CDR1 and CDR2: LNHDA, SQIVND (reference sequence). The CDR3 extends over 16 amino acids. The CDR3 nucleotides are TGTGCCAGTAGTATAGCAGGTCGCTCCTATAATTCACCCCTCCACTTT. Encoded protein: CASSIAGRSYNSPLHF.

The chain carries TRBV6-5 and TRBJ2-7, with TRBD1 matching 7 bases. Germline CDR1 reads MNHEY; CDR2 reads SVGAGI. The CDR3 extends over 14 amino acids. J lost 3 bases, V lost 2 bases, and 4 bases had no gene match. CDR3 sequence: CASSYEGGFYEQYF. The CDR3 DNA reads TGTGCCAGCAGTTACGAAGGGGGCTTCTACGAGCAGTACTTC.

The V call is TRBV13, the J call TRBJ1-1; 8 nucleotides agree with TRBD1. The CDR3 length is 17 residues. Germline values: CDR1 PRHDT, CDR2 FYEKMQ (reference sequence). The V gene end was trimmed by 0 bases and the J gene end by 5 bases; junction bases not matched to a gene: 11. The CDR3 reads CASSLGWVGQGGTEAFF. CDR3 coding DNA: TGTGCCAGCAGCTTAGGGTGGGTCGGACAGGGCGGGACTGAAGCTTTCTTT.

The genes are TRBV7-2 and TRBJ2-5; 9 bases line up with TRBD1. The J segment lost 2 bases and the V segment lost 5 bases, leaving 3 bases of the junction unmatched. Germline CDR1 reads SGHTA; CDR2 reads FQGNSA. The CDR3 contains 14 residues. CDR3 sequence: CASSPDRGQETQYF. DNA for the CDR3: TGTGCCAGCAGCCCGGACAGGGGACAAGAGACCCAGTACTTC.

V usage is TRBV5-6 and J usage is TRBJ2-2; TRBD2 might be the D (7 bases). The CDR3 consists of 14 residues. In germline, CDR1 is SGHDT, CDR2 YYEEEE. V lost 2 bases and J 6 bases, leaving 11 bases between the germline ends. The CDR3 reads CASSFAGAAGELFF. CDR3 coding DNA: TGTGCCAGCAGCTTCGCGGGGGCGGCCGGGGAGCTGTTTTTT.

This clone was counted a single time. The chain couples TRBV5-5 to TRBJ2-7; D may match TRBD1 or TRBD2 (6 bases each). This CDR3 region has 15 residues. In germline, CDR1 is SGHKS, CDR2 YYEKEE (reference sequence). V lost 0 bases to trimming and J lost 0 bases, with 10 bases between them. This CDR3 reads CASSLEGGLSYEQYF. CDR3 nucleotides: TGTGCCAGCAGCTTGGAGGGGGGTCTCTCCTACGAGCAGTACTTC.

The V and J genes are TRBV7-3 and TRBJ2-7, with D uncertain. The CDR3 runs 15 residues. Trimming removed 2 bases at V and 3 bases at J, with 14 bases between. CDR1 and CDR2 (germline): SGHTA, FQGTGA. CDR3 bases: TGTGCCAGCAGCTTAGGACGGGCGACGGTCTACGAGCAGTACTTC. It translates to CASSLGRATVYEQYF.

A remark on this clone: At one end, the junction sequence differs from germline, possibly due to a read error. The J gene is TRBJ2-3, the V gene TRBV6-5; TRBD2 matches at 9 bases. CDR1 and CDR2 from the germline V gene are MNHEY and SVGAGI. The CDR3 is 14 residues long. CDR3 sequence reads: CASGSGTSKDTQYF. Here the CDR3 DNA reads TGTGCCAGCGGATCCGGGACTAGCAAAGATACGCAGTATTTT.

The CDR3 DNA follows: TGTGCCAGCAGCGACTCTCTCAGCGGGGGGGAAAACCAAGAGACCCAGTACTTC. It translates to CASSDSLSGGENQETQYF. The rearrangement uses TRBV9 and TRBJ2-5, with 10 bases that match TRBD2. The CDR3 is 18 residues long. Trimming at V came to 3 bases and at J to 0 bases, leaving 11 bases not matched to a gene. Germline V gene lookup returns CDR1 SGDLS and CDR2 YYNGEE. The full variable domain, in which reference TRBV9 and TRBJ2-5 provide the parts outside the CDR3, is DSGVTQTPKHLITATGQRVTLRCSPRSGDLSVYWYQQSLDQGLQFLIQYYNGEERAKGNILERFSAQQFPDLHSELNLSSLELGDSALYFCASSDSLSGGENQETQYFGPGTRLLVL.

V gene TRBV19 combines with J gene TRBJ1-5; 8 nucleotides line up with TRBD1. Per the germline V gene, CDR1 is LNHDA and CDR2 is SQIVND (reference sequence). The CDR3 loop spans 14 amino acids. V shed 4 bases, J shed 4 bases, and the junction held 3 bases outside the gene matches. CDR3: CASSTGTGNQPQHF. The CDR3 DNA sequence: TGTGCCAGTAGTACTGGGACAGGTAATCAGCCCCAGCATTTT.

V and J are TRBV18 and TRBJ1-1; D call uncertain. CDR1 and CDR2 (germline): KGHSH, LQKENI. V was shortened by 2 bases and J by 10 bases, with 14 bases between the two germline ends. The CDR3 covers 13 residues. The CDR3 bases are TGTGCCAGCTCACCAGACGGGGTGATAGGAGCTTTCTTT. Translating gives CASSPDGVIGAFF.

This clone is a singleton in its sample. The V gene is TRBV2, the J gene TRBJ2-5; 9 bases fit TRBD2. CDR1 and CDR2 (germline): SNHLY, FYNNEI. The CDR3 sequence is 16 residues long. Germline trimming cut 5 bases from V and 2 bases from J; bases unmatched to any gene: 9. This CDR3 reads CASSPLAGVGQETQYF. The CDR3 DNA reads as TGTGCCAGCAGTCCATTAGCGGGGGTGGGGCAAGAGACCCAGTACTTC.

This clone has only one observation. The chain links TRBV19 to TRBJ2-7; no clear D gene. CDR1 and CDR2 (germline): LNHDA, SQIVND (reference sequence). Trimming took off 1 base at V and 0 bases at J, with 10 bases between the two ends. The CDR3 extends over 15 amino acids. The CDR3 protein is CASSIGAVSSYEQYF. The CDR3, as DNA: TGTGCCAGTAGTATAGGGGCAGTGAGCTCCTACGAGCAGTACTTC. Full variable domain (outside the CDR3, taken from reference TRBV19 and TRBJ2-7): DGGITQSPKYLFRKEGQNVTLSCEQNLNHDAMYWYRQDPGQGLRLIYYSQIVNDFQKGDIAEGYSVSREKKESFPLTVTSAQKNPTAFYLCASSIGAVSSYEQYFGPGTRLTVT.

This clone was detected a few times. J is TRBJ1-6 and V is TRBV19; possible D gene TRBD1, 6 bases. The length of the CDR3 is 16 residues. CDR1 LNHDA and CDR2 SQIVND come from the germline V gene (reference sequence). Trimming shortened V by 7 bases and J by 10 bases, and 23 bases separated the two germline ends. CDR3 coding DNA: TGTGCCAGTACTACCATGGGGGGCGGGGAGAGCTCACCCCTCCACTTT. Translation: CASTTMGGGESSPLHF.

The chain recombines TRBV7-9 with TRBJ1-5; perhaps TRBD1 as D (5 bases). Germline V gives CDR1 SEHNR, CDR2 FQNEAQ (reference sequence). The CDR3 extends over 15 amino acids. Trimming cost V 5 bases and J 3 bases, with 14 bases left between them. CDR3 sequence reads: CASSPMGGTNQPQHF. CDR3 DNA sequence: TGTGCCAGCAGCCCGATGGGAGGGACCAATCAGCCCCAGCATTTT.